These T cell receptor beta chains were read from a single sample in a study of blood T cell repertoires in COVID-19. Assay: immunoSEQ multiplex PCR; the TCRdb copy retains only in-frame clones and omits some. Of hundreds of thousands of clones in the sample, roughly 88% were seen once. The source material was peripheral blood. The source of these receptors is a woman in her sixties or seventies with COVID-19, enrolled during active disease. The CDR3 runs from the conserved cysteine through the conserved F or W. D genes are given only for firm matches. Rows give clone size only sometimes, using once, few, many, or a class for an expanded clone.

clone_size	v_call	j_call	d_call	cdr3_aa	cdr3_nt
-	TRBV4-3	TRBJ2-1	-	CASSQIRDSVQFF	TGCGCCAGCAGCCAGATACGGGACTCCGTCCAGTTCTTC
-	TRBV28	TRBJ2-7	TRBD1	CASSSSWGHEGAPRDEQYF	TGTGCCAGCAGCTCCTCCTGGGGTCACGAGGGGGCCCCTAGAGACGAGCAGTACTTC
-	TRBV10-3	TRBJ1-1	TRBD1	CAISAGTGNTEAFF	TGTGCCATCAGTGCCGGGACAGGGAACACTGAAGCTTTCTTT
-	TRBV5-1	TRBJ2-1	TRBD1	CASSDRPDRANEQFF	TGCGCCAGCAGCGACCGCCCGGACAGGGCGAATGAGCAGTTCTTC
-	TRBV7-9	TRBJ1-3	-	CAPGAVSGNTIYF	TGTGCACCAGGGGCCGTCTCTGGAAACACCATATATTTT
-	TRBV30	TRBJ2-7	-	CAWKQYEQYF	TGTGCCTGGAAACAATACGAGCAGTACTTC
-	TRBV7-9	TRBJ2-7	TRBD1	CASSSRGQGQDYEQYF	TGTGCCAGCAGCTCCAGGGGGCAGGGGCAGGACTACGAGCAGTACTTC
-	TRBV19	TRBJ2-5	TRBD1	CASSMGDRGPQETQYF	TGTGCCAGTAGTATGGGGGACAGGGGGCCCCAAGAGACCCAGTACTTC
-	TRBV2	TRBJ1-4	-	CASNARANEKLFF	TGTGCCAGCAACGCCAGGGCTAATGAAAAACTGTTTTTT
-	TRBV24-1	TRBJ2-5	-	CATSDLTRGGGETQYF	TGTGCCACCAGTGATTTGACTAGGGGGGGAGGAGAGACCCAGTACTTC
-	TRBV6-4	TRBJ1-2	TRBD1	CASSDSRTGGYTF	TGTGCCAGCAGTGACTCGAGGACAGGGGGCTACACCTTC
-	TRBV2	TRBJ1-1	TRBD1	CASQGQGAQAFF	TGTGCCAGCCAGGGACAGGGGGCGCAAGCTTTCTTT
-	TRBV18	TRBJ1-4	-	CASSPWTDEKLFF	TGTGCCAGCTCACCATGGACAGATGAAAAACTGTTTTTT
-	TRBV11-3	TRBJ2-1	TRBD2	CASSLEASGGYEQFF	TGTGCCAGCAGCTTAGAGGCTAGCGGGGGCTATGAGCAGTTCTTC
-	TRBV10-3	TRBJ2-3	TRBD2	CAISKLAGAGTDTQYF	TGTGCCATCAGCAAACTAGCGGGAGCGGGCACAGATACGCAGTATTTT
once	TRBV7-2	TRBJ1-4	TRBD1	CASSRTGVREKLFF	TGTGCCAGCAGTCGAACAGGGGTACGAGAAAAACTGTTTTTT
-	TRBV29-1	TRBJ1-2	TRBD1	CSVDDRGQGGYTF	TGCAGCGTTGACGACAGGGGGCAGGGTGGCTACACCTTC
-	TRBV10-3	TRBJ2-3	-	CAISELSREEPTDTQYF	TGTGCCATCAGTGAGTTGTCTAGAGAAGAGCCAACAGATACGCAGTATTTT
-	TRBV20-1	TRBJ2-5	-	CSASYGTAGETQYF	TGCAGTGCTAGTTATGGAACGGCAGGAGAGACCCAGTACTTC
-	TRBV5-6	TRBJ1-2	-	CASSFGVSGGYTF	TGTGCCAGCAGCTTCGGGGTCTCGGGTGGCTACACCTTC
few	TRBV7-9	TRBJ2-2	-	CASSLSQTGELFF	TGTGCCAGCAGCTTAAGCCAAACCGGGGAGCTGTTTTTT
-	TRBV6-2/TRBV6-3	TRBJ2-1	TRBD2	CASSSKGLADQQFF	TGTGCCAGCAGTTCGAAGGGACTAGCGGATCAGCAGTTCTTC
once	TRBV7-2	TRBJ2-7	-	CASSFGRGNYEQYF	TGTGCCAGCAGCTTCGGGCGGGGAAATTACGAGCAGTACTTC
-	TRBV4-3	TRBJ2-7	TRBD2	CASSQRTRSLAGVTEQYF	TGCGCCAGCAGCCAACGTACACGCTCACTAGCGGGAGTCACCGAGCAGTACTTC
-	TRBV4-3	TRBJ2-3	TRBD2	CASSQDRAGGLIGTDTQYF	TGCGCCAGCAGCCAAGATCGAGCGGGAGGGTTGATTGGCACAGATACGCAGTATTTT
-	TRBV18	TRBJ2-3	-	CASSPAGTDTQYF	TGTGCCAGCTCACCAGCGGGCACAGATACGCAGTATTTT
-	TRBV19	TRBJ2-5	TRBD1	CASSPQGAEETQYF	TGTGCCAGTAGTCCGCAGGGGGCCGAAGAGACCCAGTACTTC
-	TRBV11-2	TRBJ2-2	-	CASSRVPGVNTGELFF	TGTGCCAGCAGCCGGGTCCCGGGGGTGAACACCGGGGAGCTGTTTTTT
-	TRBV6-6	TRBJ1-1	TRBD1	CASSRQGFEAFF	TGTGCCAGCAGTAGACAGGGGTTTGAAGCTTTCTTT
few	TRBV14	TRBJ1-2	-	CASSRNQGYGYTF	TGTGCCAGCAGCCGAAATCAGGGGTATGGCTACACCTTC
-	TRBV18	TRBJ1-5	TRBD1	CASSPRRQGVGQPQHF	TGTGCCAGCTCACCACGGAGACAGGGTGTGGGTCAGCCCCAGCATTTT
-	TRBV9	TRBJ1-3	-	CASSGEGGRYSGNTIYF	TGTGCCAGCAGCGGCGAGGGGGGGAGGTACTCTGGAAACACCATATATTTT
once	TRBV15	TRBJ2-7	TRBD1	CATQRGQGSYEQYF	TGTGCCACTCAACGGGGACAGGGGTCATACGAGCAGTACTTC
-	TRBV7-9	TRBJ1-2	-	CASSLAQGFNGYTF	TGTGCCAGCAGCTTAGCACAGGGTTTTAATGGCTACACCTTC
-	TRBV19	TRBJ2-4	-	CASDTGAKNIQYF	TGTGCCAGTGACACTGGCGCCAAAAACATTCAGTACTTC
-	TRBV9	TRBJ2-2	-	CASSARQVGELFF	TGTGCCAGCAGCGCCCGGCAGGTCGGGGAGCTGTTTTTT
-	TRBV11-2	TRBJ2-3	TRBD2	CASSSGTSDTDTQYF	TGTGCCAGCAGCTCCGGGACTAGCGATACAGATACGCAGTATTTT
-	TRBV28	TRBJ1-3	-	CASSLFQGSGNTIYF	TGTGCCAGCAGTTTATTTCAGGGTTCGGGAAACACCATATATTTT
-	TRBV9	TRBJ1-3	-	CARSSRGTGNTIYF	TGTGCCCGCTCCTCCAGGGGTACAGGAAACACCATATATTTT
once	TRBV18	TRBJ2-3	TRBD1	CASSPLGQGADTQYF	TGTGCCAGCTCACCCCTAGGACAGGGGGCAGATACGCAGTATTTT
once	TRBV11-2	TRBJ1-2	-	CASSLDRQGLLGYTF	TGTGCCAGCAGCTTAGATCGGCAGGGACTGCTTGGCTACACCTTC
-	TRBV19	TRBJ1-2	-	CASSISDRLYGYTF	TGTGCCAGTAGTATATCGGACAGACTTTATGGCTACACCTTC
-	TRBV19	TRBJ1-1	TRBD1	CASSTRTGKNTEAFF	TGTGCCAGTAGTACAAGGACAGGAAAGAACACTGAAGCTTTCTTT
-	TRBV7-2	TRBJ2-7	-	CASSPNNLYEQYF	TGTGCCAGCAGCCCCAACAACCTCTACGAGCAGTACTTC
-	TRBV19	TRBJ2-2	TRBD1	CASKQGAITGELFF	TGTGCCAGTAAACAGGGGGCGATCACCGGGGAGCTGTTTTTT
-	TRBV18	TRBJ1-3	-	CATALMTGNTIYF	TGTGCCACCGCTTTGATGACAGGAAACACCATATATTTT
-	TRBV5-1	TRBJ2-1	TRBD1	CASRDSSYNEQFF	TGCGCCAGCCGGGACAGCTCCTACAATGAGCAGTTCTTC
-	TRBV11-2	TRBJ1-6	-	CASSRTGRSNSPLHF	TGTGCCAGCAGCCGAACAGGCAGGTCAAATTCACCCCTCCACTTT
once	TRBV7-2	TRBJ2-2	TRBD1	CASTPGQGPGELFF	TGTGCCAGCACCCCGGGACAGGGCCCCGGGGAGCTGTTTTTT